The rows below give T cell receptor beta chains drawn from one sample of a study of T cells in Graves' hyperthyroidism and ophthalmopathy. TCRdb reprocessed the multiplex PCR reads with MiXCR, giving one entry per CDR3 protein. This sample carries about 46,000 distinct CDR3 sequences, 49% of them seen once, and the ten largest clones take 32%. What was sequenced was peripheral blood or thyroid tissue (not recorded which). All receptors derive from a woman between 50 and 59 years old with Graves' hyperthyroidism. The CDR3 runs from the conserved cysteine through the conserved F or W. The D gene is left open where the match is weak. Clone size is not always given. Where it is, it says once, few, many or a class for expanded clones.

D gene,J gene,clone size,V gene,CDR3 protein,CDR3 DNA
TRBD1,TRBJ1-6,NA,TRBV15,CATSRPGTVNNSPLHF,TGTGCCACCAGCAGACCAGGGACAGTCAATAATTCACCCCTCCACTTT
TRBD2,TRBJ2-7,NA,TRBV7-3,CASSLAGDEQYF,TGTGCCAGCAGCTTAGCGGGAGATGAGCAGTACTTC
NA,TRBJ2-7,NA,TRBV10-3,CAILDGAYEQYF,TGTGCCATTCTGGACGGAGCCTACGAGCAGTACTTC
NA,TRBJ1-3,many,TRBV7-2,CASSFGGSGNTIYF,TGTGCCAGCAGCTTCGGGGGCTCCGGAAACACCATATATTTT
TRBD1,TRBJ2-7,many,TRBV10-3,CAIDRGVLGYEQYF,TGTGCTATCGACAGGGGAGTACTGGGCTACGAGCAGTACTTC
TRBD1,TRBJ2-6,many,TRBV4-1,CASSQPGGTGRPGANVLTF,TGCGCCAGCAGCCAGCCCGGGGGGACAGGGAGGCCTGGGGCCAACGTCCTGACTTTC
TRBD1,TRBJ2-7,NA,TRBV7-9,CASSSQNRGPGEQYF,TGTGCCAGCAGCTCACAAAACAGGGGGCCGGGCGAGCAGTACTTC
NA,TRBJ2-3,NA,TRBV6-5,CASTPDLSALNTQYF,TGTGCCAGCACCCCGGACCTCTCGGCCCTCAATACGCAGTATTTT
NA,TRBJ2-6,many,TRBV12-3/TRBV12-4,CASSPRSGANVLTF,TGTGCCAGCAGTCCACGCTCTGGGGCCAACGTCCTGACTTTC
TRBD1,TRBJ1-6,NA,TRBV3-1,CASSHRGLNSPLHF,TGTGCCAGCAGCCACAGGGGGCTTAATTCACCCCTCCACTTT
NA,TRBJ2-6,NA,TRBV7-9,CASSLVRRGGTEAF,TGTGCCAGCAGCTTAGTGAGGAGGGGGGGCACTGAAGCTTTC